These 10 T cell receptor beta chains were sequenced from one sample in a study of early T cells in non-severe SARS-CoV-2 infection. From the 5' RACE reads, TCRdb called clonotypes with MiXCR, one entry per CDR3 protein. The sample has tens of thousands of distinct CDR3 sequences, 15% seen once. The sample consisted of whole blood. The receptors come from an adult who was a healthcare worker with PCR-confirmed SARS-CoV-2 infection or an uninfected control (not recorded which).

This clonotype was recorded a few times. The chain carries TRBV20-1 and TRBJ2-7; TRBD1 aligns across 10 bases. V shed 2 bases and J 4 bases; nucleotides not matched to a gene: 17. The CDR3 is 18 amino acids. The germline V gene encodes CDR1 DFQATT and CDR2 SNEGSKA (reference sequence). The CDR3 DNA reads as TGCAGTGCTAGACCCTATGCTGACAGGGGGCTTACCCTTTACGAGCAGTACTTC. Protein: CSARPYADRGLTLYEQYF.

This clonotype turned up a few times. J is TRBJ2-3 and V is TRBV4-1; TRBD2 aligns across 8 bases. J gave up 2 bases and V 3 bases, and 4 bases lay outside the gene matches. CDR3 length: 15 amino acids. Germline CDR1 and CDR2: MGHRA and YSYEKL. In DNA, the CDR3 is TGCGCCAGCAGCCATGCCGGGAGGGTCACAGATACGCAGTATTTT. Encoded protein: CASSHAGRVTDTQYF.

The J gene is TRBJ2-1, the V gene TRBV29-1; 9 positions match TRBD2. J lost 7 bases, V lost 1 base, and 2 bases had no gene match. The CDR3 is made up of 13 amino acids. CDR1 and CDR2 from the germline V gene are SQVTM and ANQGSEA. The CDR3 sequence is CSVEGLAANEQFF. In DNA, the CDR3 is TGCAGCGTTGAAGGACTAGCGGCAAATGAGCAGTTCTTC.

This chain links TRBV10-3 with TRBJ2-7, with D hard to call. Looked up from germline, CDR1 is ENHRY and CDR2 is SYGVKD. V dropped 7 bases and J dropped 0 bases, with 10 bases sitting between them. CDR3 length: 13 residues. The CDR3 is CAIMNHSSYEQYF. In DNA form, the CDR3 reads TGTGCCATCATGAATCATAGCTCCTACGAGCAGTACTTC.

Points on this clonotype: The missing conserved phenylalanine or tryptophan at the end of this CDR3 makes a read error likely. CDR3 in amino acids: CAIGQGRNTEAFL. The CDR3 coding sequence is TGTGCCATCGGTCAGGGGCGAAACACTGAAGCTTTCCTT. V gene TRBV10-3 combines with J gene TRBJ1-1, with D maybe TRBD1 (6 bases). The germline V gene encodes CDR1 ENHRY and CDR2 SYGVKD. The CDR3 has 13 residues. The V end lost 8 bases, the J end lost 2 bases, and 12 bases lay between the germline ends.

This clonotype has just a few counts. The chain joins TRBV15 to TRBJ2-7; D remains ambiguous. Germline V CDR1 and CDR2: LNHNV, YYDKDF (reference sequence). Trimming cost V 1 base and J 7 bases, with 14 bases left between them. This CDR3 has 14 amino acids. CDR3 sequence: CATSRGSKPWEQYF. In nucleotides, the CDR3 is TGTGCCACCAGCAGAGGGTCGAAGCCGTGGGAGCAGTACTTC. Full variable domain (remainder filled in from reference TRBV15 and TRBJ2-7): DAMVIQNPRYQVTQFGKPVTLSCSQTLNHNVMYWYQQKSSQAPKLLFHYYDKDFNNEADTPDNFQSRRPNTSFCFLDIRSPGLGDTAMYLCATSRGSKPWEQYFGPGTRLTVT.

This clonotype was seen more than once but under ten times. The J gene is TRBJ2-2, the V gene TRBV7-3, with TRBD2 identical over 12 bases. This CDR3 region has 15 residues. Trimming removed 6 bases from V and 5 bases from J; junction bases left unmatched: 4. CDR1 and CDR2 from the germline V gene are SGHTA and FQGTGA. The CDR3 nucleotides read TGTGCCAGCAGATCGACTAGCGGGAGTACCGGGGAGCTGTTTTTT. Its protein is CASRSTSGSTGELFF.

V gene TRBV7-6 combines with J gene TRBJ2-3, with no clear D. V was shortened by 0 bases and J by 4 bases, with 17 bases between the two germline ends. Looked up from germline, CDR1 is SGHVS and CDR2 is FNYEAQ. The CDR3 is 17 amino acids. CDR3 residues: CASSLAAPIETPDTQYF. CDR3 nucleotides: TGTGCCAGCAGCTTAGCAGCCCCTATCGAAACCCCAGATACGCAGTATTTT.

The chain couples TRBV2 to TRBJ2-1; D is perhaps TRBD2 (5 bases). The ends were cut back, 8 bases at V and 0 bases at J, with 14 bases in the middle. The V gene's germline CDR1 is SNHLY and CDR2 FYNNEI. This CDR3 has 15 amino acids. The CDR3 region is CASSEQGSSYNEQFF. CDR3 nucleotides: TGTGCCAGCTCTGAGCAAGGGAGCTCCTACAATGAGCAGTTCTTC. Complete variable domain (other parts from reference TRBV2 and TRBJ2-1): EPEVTQTPSHQVTQMGQEVILRCVPISNHLYFYWYRQILGQKVEFLVSFYNNEISEKSEIFDDQFSVERPDGSNFTLKIRSTKLEDSAMYFCASSEQGSSYNEQFFGPGTRLTVL.

Only a few counts were recorded for this clonotype. This chain's CDR3 is CASSTGTTNQPQHF. The CDR3 coding sequence is TGTGCCAGCAGCACCGGGACAACCAATCAGCCCCAGCATTTT. The J gene is TRBJ1-5, the V gene TRBV7-9; D might be TRBD1 (6 bases). Trimming pared 5 bases from V and 3 bases from J, leaving 11 bases between. The CDR3 is 14 residues long. Germline loops: CDR1 SEHNR, CDR2 FQNEAQ (reference sequence).